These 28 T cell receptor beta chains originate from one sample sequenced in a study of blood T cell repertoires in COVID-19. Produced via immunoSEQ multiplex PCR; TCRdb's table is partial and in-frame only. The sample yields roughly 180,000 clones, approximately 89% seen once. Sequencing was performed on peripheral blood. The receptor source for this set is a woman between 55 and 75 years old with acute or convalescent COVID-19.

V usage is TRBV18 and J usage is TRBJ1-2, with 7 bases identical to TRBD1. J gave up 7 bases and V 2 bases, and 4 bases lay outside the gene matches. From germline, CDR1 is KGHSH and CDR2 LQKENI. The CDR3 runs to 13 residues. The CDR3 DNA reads TGTGCCAGCTCACCAGTTTCAGGGGGTGGCTACACCTTC. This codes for CASSPVSGGGYTF.

The CDR3 spells CASSLVTSGAYNEQFF. CDR3 nucleotides: TGTGCCAGCAGCTTGGTTACTAGCGGCGCCTACAATGAGCAGTTCTTC. This sequence joins TRBV11-2 and TRBJ2-1; 8 bases align to TRBD2. CDR3 size: 16 residues. V shed 3 bases, J shed 2 bases, and the junction held 6 bases outside the gene matches. Germline loops: CDR1 SGHAT, CDR2 FQNNGV.

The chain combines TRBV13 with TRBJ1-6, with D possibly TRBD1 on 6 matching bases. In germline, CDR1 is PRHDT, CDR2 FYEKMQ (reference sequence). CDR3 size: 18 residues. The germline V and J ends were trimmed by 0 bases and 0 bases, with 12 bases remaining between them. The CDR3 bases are TGTGCCAGCAGCTTAGGTACAGGGATTAGCTCCTATAATTCACCCCTCCACTTT. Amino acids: CASSLGTGISSYNSPLHF.

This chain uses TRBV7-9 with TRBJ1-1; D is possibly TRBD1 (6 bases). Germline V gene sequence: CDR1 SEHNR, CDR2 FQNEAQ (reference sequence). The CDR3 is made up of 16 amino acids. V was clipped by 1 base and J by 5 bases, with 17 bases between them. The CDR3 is CASSLGDRGAGTEAFF. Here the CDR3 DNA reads TGTGCCAGCAGCTTAGGGGATCGGGGGGCAGGAACTGAAGCTTTCTTT.

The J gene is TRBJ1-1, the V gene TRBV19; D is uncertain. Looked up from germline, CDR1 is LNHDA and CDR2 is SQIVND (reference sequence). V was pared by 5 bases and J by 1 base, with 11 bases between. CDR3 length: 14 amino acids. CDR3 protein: CASSWVAGNTEAFF. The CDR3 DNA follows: TGTGCCAGTAGTTGGGTCGCAGGGAACACTGAAGCTTTCTTT.

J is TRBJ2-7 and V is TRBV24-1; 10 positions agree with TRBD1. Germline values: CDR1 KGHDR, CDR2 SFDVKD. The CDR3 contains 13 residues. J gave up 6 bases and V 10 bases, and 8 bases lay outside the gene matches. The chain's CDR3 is CATARRDRGEQYV. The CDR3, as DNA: TGTGCCACAGCCAGGCGGGACAGGGGCGAGCAGTACGTC.

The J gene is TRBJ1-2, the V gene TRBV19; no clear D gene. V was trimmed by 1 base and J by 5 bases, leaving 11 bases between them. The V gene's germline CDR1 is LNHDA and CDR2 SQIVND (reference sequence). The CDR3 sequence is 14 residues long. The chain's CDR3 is CASSIGGRGYGYTF. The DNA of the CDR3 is TGTGCCAGTAGTATAGGGGGTCGGGGATATGGCTACACCTTC.

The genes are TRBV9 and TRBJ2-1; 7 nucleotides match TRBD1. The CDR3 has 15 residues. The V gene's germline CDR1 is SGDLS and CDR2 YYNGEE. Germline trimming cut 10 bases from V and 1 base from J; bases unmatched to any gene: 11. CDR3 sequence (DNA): TGTGCCTCTTCGCCGAGGGACAGATCCTACAATGAGCAGTTCTTC. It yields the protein CASSPRDRSYNEQFF.

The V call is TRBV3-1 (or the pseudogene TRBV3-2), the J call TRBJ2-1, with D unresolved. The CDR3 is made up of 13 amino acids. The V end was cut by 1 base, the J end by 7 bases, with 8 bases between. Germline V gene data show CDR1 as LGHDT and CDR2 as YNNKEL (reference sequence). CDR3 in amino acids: CASSQGAQNEQFF. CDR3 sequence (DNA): TGTGCCAGCAGCCAAGGAGCGCAGAATGAGCAGTTCTTC.

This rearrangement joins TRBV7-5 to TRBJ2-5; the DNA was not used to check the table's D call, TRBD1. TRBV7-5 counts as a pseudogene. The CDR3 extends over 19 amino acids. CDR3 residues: CARSLESGRTGGFVKTQYF. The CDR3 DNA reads TGTGCCAGAAGCTTAGAATCTGGGAGAACAGGGGGGTTTGTGAAGACCCAGTACTTC.

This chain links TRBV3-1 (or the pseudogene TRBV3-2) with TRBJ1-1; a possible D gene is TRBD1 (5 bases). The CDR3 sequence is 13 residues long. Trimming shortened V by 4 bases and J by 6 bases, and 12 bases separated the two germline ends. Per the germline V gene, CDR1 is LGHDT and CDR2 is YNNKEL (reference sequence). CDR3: CASSRGGGAEAFF. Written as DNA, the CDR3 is TGTGCCAGCAGCCGAGGCGGGGGGGCTGAAGCTTTCTTT.

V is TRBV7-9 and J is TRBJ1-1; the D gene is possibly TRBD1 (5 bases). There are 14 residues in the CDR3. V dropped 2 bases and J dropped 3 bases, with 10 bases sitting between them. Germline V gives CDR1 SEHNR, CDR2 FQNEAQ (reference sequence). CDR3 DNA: TGTGCCAGCAGCTTACCCCCAGGGTACACTGAAGCTTTCTTT. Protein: CASSLPPGYTEAFF.

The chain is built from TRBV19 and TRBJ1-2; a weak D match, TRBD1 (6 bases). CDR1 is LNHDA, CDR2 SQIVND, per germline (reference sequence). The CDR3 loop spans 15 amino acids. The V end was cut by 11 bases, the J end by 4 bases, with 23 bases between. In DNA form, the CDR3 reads TGTGCCGCCTCCCCAACAGGGACATCCTCCTATGGCTACACCTTC. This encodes CAASPTGTSSYGYTF. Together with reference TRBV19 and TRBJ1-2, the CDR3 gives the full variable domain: DGGITQSPKYLFRKEGQNVTLSCEQNLNHDAMYWYRQDPGQGLRLIYYSQIVNDFQKGDIAEGYSVSREKKESFPLTVTSAQKNPTAFYLCAASPTGTSSYGYTFGSGTRLTVV.

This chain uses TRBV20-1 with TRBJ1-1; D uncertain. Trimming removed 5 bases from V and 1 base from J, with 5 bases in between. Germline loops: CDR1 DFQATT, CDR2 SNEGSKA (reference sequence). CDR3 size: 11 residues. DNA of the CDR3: TGCAGTGCTCCCGGGAACACTGAAGCTTTCTTT. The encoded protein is CSAPGNTEAFF.

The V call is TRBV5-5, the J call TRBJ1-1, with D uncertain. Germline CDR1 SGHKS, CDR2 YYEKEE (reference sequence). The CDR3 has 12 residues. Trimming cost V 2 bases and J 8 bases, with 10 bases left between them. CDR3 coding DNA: TGTGCCAGCAGCTTCCTGGTCCGGGAAGCTTTCTTT. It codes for CASSFLVREAFF.

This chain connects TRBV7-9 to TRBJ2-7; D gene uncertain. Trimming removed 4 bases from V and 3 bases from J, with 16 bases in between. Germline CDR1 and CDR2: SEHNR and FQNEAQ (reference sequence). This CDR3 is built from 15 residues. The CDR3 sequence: CASSSYRGGDYEQYF. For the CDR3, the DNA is TGTGCCAGCAGCTCATACCGAGGCGGAGACTACGAGCAGTACTTC.

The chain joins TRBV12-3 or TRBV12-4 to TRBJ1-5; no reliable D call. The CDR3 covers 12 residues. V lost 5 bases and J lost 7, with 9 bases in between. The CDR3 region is CASSRGNQPQHF. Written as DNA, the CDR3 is TGTGCCAGCAGTCGAGGGAACCAGCCCCAGCATTTT.

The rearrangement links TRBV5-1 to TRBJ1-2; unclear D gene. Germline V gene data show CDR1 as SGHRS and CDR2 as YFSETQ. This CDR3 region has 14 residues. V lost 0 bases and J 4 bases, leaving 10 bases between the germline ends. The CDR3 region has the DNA TGCGCCAGCAGCTTGGGAGACACCCTCTATGGCTACACCTTC. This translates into CASSLGDTLYGYTF.

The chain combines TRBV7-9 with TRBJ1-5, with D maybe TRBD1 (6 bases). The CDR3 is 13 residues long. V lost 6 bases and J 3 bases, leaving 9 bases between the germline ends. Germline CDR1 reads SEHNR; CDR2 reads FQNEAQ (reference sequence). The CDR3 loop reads CASRGQPNQPQHF. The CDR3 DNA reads TGTGCCAGCAGAGGACAGCCCAATCAGCCCCAGCATTTT.

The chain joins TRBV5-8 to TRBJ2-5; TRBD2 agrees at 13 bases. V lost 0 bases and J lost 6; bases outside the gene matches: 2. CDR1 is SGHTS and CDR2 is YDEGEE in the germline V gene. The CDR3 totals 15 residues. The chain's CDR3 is CASSLELAGGKTQYF. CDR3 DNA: TGTGCCAGCAGCTTGGAACTAGCGGGGGGGAAGACCCAGTACTTC.

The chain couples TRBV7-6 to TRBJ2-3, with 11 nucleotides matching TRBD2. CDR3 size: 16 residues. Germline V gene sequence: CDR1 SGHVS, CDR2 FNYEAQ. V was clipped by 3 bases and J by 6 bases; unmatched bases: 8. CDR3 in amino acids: CASSLGLAEPSDTQYF. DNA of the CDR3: TGTGCCAGCAGCTTGGGACTAGCGGAACCTTCGGATACGCAGTATTTT.

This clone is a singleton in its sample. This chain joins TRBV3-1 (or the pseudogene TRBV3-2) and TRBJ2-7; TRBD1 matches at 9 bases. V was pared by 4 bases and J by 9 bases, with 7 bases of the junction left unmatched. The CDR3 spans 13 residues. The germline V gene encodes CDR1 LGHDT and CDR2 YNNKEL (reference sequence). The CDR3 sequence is CASSRGTGKGQYF. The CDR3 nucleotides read TGTGCCAGCAGCCGCGGGACAGGGAAGGGGCAGTACTTC.

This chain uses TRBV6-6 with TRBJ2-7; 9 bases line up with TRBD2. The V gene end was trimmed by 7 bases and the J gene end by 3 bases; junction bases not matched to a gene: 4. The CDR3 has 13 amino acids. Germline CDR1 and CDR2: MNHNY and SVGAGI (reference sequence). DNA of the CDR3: TGTGCCAGCAAGGCGGGGGGGGACTACGAGCAGTACGTC. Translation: CASKAGGDYEQYV.

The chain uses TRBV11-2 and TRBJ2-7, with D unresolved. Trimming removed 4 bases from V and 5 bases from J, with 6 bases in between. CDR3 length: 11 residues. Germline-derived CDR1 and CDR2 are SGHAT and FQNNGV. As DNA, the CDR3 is TGTGCCAGCAGCTCTACCAACGAGCAGTACTTC. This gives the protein CASSSTNEQYF.

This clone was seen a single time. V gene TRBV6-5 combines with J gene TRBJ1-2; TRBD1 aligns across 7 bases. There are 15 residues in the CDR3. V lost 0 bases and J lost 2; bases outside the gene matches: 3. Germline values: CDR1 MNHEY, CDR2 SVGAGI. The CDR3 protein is CASSYSGQINYGYTF. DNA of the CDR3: TGTGCCAGCAGTTACTCGGGACAGATAAACTATGGCTACACCTTC.

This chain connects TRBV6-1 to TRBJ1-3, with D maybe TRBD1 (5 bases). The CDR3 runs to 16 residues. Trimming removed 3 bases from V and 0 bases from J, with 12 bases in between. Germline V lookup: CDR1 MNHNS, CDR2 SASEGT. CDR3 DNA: TGTGCCAGCAGTGAGGCCGGGACTCACTCTGGAAACACCATATATTTT. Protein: CASSEAGTHSGNTIYF.

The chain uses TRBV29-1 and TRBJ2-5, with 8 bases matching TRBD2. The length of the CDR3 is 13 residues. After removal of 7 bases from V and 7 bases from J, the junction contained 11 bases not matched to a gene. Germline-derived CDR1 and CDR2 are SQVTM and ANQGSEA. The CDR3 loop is CSALPGGVGTQYF. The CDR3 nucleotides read TGCAGCGCCTTACCGGGAGGGGTAGGGACCCAGTACTTC.

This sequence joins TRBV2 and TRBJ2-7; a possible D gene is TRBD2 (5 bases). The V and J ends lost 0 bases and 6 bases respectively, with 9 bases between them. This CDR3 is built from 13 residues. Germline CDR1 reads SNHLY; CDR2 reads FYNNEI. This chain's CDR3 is CASSEARSGEQYV. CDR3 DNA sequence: TGTGCCAGCAGTGAAGCGCGAAGCGGCGAGCAGTACGTC.